These T cell receptor beta chains were read from a single sample in a study of T cell repertoires in cytomegalovirus infection. TCRdb processed the reads anew with MiXCR; each CDR3 protein has one entry. This sample yields around 180,000 distinct CDR3 sequences, of which approximately 30% are seen a single time; approximately 30% belongs to the top ten. Sequencing input: PBMCs. The receptor source for this set is a human donor in good health (CMV status not recorded). Some clones in this sample may be carry-over from other donors' samples. Both conserved end residues are part of each CDR3. A D gene is named only where the DNA matches it firmly. Only part of the rows carry a size: once, few, many, or a class if the clone is expanded.

>.|TRBV30|.
CAWSLTSFGYTF
>TRBD1|TRBV7-2|.
CASSSATGLAGYTF
>.|TRBV7-6|many
CASSLSSGANVLTF
>.|TRBV7-2|many
CASSLAPGAGERDGYTF
>.|TRBV12-3/TRBV12-4|.
CASSQWRDTTDGYTF
>TRBD1|TRBV5-1|few
CASSLAGTGRSTQYF
>.|TRBV18|.
CASSPPGRVNSPLHF
>.|TRBV6-2/TRBV6-3|.
CASSIGSPDQPQHF
>.|TRBV19|.
CASSIRREETQYF
>.|TRBV5-1|.
CASSPRTGNTGELFF
>TRBD1|TRBV12-5|few
CASRPGTGTVSGANVLTF
>.|TRBV20-1|few
CSADGRGVDGYTF
>.|TRBV11-2|few
CASRSPGSYNSPLHF
>TRBD2|TRBV7-2|few
CASSLEPSGGFGDEQFF
>TRBD1|TRBV25-1|.
CASSERRGTVRDTQYF
>TRBD1|TRBV6-6|few
CASSYPRQGTEQYF
>.|TRBV28|.
CASSLTSLDRYNEQFF
>.|TRBV11-2|.
CASSSDFEGPQPYEQYF
>.|TRBV7-9|.
CASSLAGRNNQPQHF
>.|TRBV12-3/TRBV12-4|few
CASSLRDIRDTDTQYF
>.|TRBV7-2|few
CASSHQDRYNSPLHF
>TRBD1|TRBV15|.
CATSRGDRKNTEELFF
>.|TRBV7-6|.
CASSLIPRETQYF
>.|TRBV7-2|many
CASSLTGLFYEQYF
>TRBD2|TRBV7-9|.
CASSAGAGELFF
>.|TRBV6-2/TRBV6-3|.
CASSGREDTQYF
>.|TRBV4-1|.
CASSQTYLRGPEAFF
>.|TRBV7-8|.
CASSPVGRGYTF
>TRBD1|TRBV29-1|.
CSVDRQGGNTEAFF
>.|TRBV4-2|few
CASSLQLTLNTEAFF
>TRBD2|TRBV7-9|.
CASSHPGLAGGQEQFF
>TRBD1|TRBV7-9|few
CASSRTGGNSPLHF
>.|TRBV7-2|few
CASSLVAGNSDEQFF
>.|TRBV7-9|medium-sized
CASSLFPAQKSSYEQYF
>.|TRBV18|.
CASSPKTNTGELFF
>.|TRBV5-6|many
CASSLGLESYEQYF
>.|TRBV4-2|.
CASSQESGATGNTIYF
>.|TRBV29-1|.
CSVKKELNSPLHF
>.|TRBV29-1|.
CSVRDWVTEAFF
>.|TRBV5-6|.
CASSFSPTVNTEAFF
>.|TRBV5-1|few
CASSPLQSSGNTIYF
>TRBD1|TRBV29-1|.
CSVPSAGGYEQYF
>.|TRBV19|few
CASSKSGGPLDEQFF
>.|TRBV2|.
CASSLNTGLLAYEQYF
>.|TRBV9|.
CASSPGGTSGNTIYF
>.|TRBV20-1|.
CSAQTDGNQPQHF
>.|TRBV7-9|many
CASSYRPGRPRSGANVLTF
>TRBD1|TRBV7-2|.
CASSPDRGRGNQPQHF
>.|TRBV7-2|.
CTSSSRTSEKLFF
>TRBD2|TRBV2|.
CASSGAAGGFNEQFF
>.|TRBV12-3/TRBV12-4|few
CASSSRRDYDYGYTF
>.|TRBV7-2|many
CASSLDMDEQYF
>TRBD2|TRBV10-3|.
CAIMRGLDEDTQYF